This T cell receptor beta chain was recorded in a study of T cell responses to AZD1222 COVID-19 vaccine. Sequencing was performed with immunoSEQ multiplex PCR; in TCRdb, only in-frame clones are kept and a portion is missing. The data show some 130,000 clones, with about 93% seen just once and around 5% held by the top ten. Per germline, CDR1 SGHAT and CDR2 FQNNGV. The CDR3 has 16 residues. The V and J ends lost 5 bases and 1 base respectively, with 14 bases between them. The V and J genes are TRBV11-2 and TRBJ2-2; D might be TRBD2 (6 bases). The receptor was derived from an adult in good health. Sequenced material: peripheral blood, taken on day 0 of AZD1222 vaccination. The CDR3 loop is CASSPQRTMNTGELFF. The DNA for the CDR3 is TGTGCCAGCAGCCCCCAGCGGACTATGAACACCGGGGAGCTGTTTTTT.